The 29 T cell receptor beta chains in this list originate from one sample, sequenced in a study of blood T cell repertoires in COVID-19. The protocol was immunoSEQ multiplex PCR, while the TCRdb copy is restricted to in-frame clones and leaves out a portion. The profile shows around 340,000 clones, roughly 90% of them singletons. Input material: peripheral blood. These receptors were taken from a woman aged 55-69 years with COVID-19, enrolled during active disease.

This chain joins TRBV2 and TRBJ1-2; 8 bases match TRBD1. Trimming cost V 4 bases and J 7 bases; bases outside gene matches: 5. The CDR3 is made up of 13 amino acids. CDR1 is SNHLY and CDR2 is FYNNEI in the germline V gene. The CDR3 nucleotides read TGTGCCAGCAGTGTAACAGGGGGACTTGGCTACACCTTC. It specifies CASSVTGGLGYTF.

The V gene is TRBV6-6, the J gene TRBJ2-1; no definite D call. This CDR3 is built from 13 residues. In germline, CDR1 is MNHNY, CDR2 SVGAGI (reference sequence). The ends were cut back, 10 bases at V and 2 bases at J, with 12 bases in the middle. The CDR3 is CATVGGPYNEQFF. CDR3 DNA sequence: TGTGCCACCGTCGGTGGTCCCTACAATGAGCAGTTCTTC.

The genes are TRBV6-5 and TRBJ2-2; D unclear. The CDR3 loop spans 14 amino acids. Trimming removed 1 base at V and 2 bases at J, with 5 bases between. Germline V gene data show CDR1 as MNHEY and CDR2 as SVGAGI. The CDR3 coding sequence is TGTGCCAGCAGTTACTTTGGCAACACCGGGGAGCTGTTTTTT. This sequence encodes CASSYFGNTGELFF.

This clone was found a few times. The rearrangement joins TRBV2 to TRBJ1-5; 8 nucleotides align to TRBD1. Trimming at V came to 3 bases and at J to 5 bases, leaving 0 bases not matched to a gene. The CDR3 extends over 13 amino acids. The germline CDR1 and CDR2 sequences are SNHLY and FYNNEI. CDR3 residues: CASSDRGHQPQHF. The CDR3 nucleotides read TGTGCCAGCAGTGACAGGGGGCATCAGCCCCAGCATTTT.

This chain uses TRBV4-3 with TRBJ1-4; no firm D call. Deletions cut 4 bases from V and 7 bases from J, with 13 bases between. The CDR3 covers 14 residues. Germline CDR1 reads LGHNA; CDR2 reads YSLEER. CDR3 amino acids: CASSPGPGSEKLFF. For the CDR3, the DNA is TGCGCCAGCAGCCCGGGTCCGGGGAGTGAAAAACTGTTTTTT.

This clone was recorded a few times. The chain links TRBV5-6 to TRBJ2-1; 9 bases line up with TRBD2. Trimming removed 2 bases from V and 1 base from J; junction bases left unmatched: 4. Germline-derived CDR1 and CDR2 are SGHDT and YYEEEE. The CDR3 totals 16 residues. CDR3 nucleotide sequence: TGTGCCAGCAGCTTTCAGACTAGCGGTTCCTACAATGAGCAGTTCTTC. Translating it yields CASSFQTSGSYNEQFF. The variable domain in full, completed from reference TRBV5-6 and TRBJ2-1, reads DAGVTQSPTHLIKTRGQQVTLRCSPKSGHDTVSWYQQALGQGPQFIFQYYEEEERQRGNFPDRFSGHQFPNYSSELNVNALLLGDSALYLCASSFQTSGSYNEQFFGPGTRLTVL.

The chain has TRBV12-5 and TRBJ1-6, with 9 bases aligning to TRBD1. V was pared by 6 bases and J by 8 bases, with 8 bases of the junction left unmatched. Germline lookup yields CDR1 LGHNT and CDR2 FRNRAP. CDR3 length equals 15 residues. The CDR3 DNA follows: TGTGCTAGTGGCGCTCCGGGACAGGGATATTCACCCCTCCACTTT. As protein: CASGAPGQGYSPLHF.

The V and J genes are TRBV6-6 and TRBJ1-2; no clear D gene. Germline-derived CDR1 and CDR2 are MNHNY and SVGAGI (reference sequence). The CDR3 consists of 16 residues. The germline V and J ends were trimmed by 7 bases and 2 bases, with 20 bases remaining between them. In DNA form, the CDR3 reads TGTGCCAGCAACGAAGTTGGGGAGGGTGGCAACTATGGCTACACCTTC. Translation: CASNEVGEGGNYGYTF.

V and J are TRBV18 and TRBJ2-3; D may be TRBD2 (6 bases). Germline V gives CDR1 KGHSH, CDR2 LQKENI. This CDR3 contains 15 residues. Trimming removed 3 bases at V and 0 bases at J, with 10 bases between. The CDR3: CASSPVAGSTDTQYF. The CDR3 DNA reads TGTGCCAGCTCACCTGTGGCGGGGAGCACAGATACGCAGTATTTT.

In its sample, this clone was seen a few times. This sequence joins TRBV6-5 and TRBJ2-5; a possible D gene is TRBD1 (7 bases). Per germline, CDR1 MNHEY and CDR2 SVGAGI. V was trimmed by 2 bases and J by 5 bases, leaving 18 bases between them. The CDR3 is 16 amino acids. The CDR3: CASSYMDAAGGETQYF. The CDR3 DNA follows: TGTGCCAGCAGTTACATGGACGCCGCAGGGGGGGAGACCCAGTACTTC.

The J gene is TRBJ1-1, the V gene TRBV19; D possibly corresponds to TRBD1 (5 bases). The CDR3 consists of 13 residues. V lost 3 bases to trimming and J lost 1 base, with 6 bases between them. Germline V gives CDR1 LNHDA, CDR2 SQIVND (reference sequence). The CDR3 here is CASSMTANTEAFF. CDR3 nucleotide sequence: TGTGCCAGTAGTATGACAGCGAACACTGAAGCTTTCTTT. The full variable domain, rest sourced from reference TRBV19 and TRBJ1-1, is DGGITQSPKYLFRKEGQNVTLSCEQNLNHDAMYWYRQDPGQGLRLIYYSQIVNDFQKGDIAEGYSVSREKKESFPLTVTSAQKNPTAFYLCASSMTANTEAFFGQGTRLTVV.

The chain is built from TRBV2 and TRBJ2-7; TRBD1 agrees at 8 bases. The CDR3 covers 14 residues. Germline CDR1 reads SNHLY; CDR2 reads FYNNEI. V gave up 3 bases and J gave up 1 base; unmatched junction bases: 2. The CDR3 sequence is CASSDQGASYEQYF. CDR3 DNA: TGTGCCAGCAGTGATCAGGGGGCTTCCTACGAGCAGTACTTC.

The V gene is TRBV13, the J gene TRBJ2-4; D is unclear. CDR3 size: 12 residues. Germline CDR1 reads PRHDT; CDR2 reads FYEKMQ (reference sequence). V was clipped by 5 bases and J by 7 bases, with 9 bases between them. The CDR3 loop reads CASSRGANIQYF. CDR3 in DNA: TGTGCCAGCAGCCGAGGCGCGAACATTCAGTACTTC.

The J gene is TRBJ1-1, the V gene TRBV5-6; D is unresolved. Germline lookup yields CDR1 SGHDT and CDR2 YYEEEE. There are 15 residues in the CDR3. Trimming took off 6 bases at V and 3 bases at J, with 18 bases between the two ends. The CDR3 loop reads CASIGGAVMDTEAFF. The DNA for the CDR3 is TGTGCCAGCATTGGCGGTGCGGTGATGGACACTGAAGCTTTCTTT.

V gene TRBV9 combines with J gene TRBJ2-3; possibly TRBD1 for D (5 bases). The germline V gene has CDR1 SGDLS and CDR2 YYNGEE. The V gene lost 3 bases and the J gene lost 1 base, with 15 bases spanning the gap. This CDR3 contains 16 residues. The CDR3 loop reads CASSAVGPQGTDTQYF. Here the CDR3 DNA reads TGTGCCAGCAGCGCAGTGGGGCCCCAGGGCACAGATACGCAGTATTTT. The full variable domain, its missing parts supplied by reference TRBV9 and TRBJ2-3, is DSGVTQTPKHLITATGQRVTLRCSPRSGDLSVYWYQQSLDQGLQFLIQYYNGEERAKGNILERFSAQQFPDLHSELNLSSLELGDSALYFCASSAVGPQGTDTQYFGPGTRLTVL.

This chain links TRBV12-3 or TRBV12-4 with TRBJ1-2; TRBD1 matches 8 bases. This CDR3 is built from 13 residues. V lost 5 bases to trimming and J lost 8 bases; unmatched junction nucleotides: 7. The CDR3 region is CASSQLQGDGYTF. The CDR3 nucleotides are TGTGCCAGCAGTCAACTACAGGGGGACGGCTACACCTTC.

The CDR3 is CASSGQGGSYEQYF. DNA for the CDR3: TGTGCCAGTAGTGGACAGGGGGGATCCTACGAGCAGTACTTC. The V and J genes are TRBV19 and TRBJ2-7; TRBD1 matches at 10 bases. Trimming took 5 bases from V and 1 from J; bases not matched to a gene: 2. Germline V gene lookup returns CDR1 LNHDA and CDR2 SQIVND (reference sequence). The CDR3 covers 14 residues.

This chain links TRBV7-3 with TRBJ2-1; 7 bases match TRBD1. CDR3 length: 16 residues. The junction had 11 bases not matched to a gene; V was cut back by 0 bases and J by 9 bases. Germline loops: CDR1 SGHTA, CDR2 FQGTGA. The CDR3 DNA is TGTGCCAGCAGCTTAACGACAGGGAAGGGCAATGGTGAGCAGTTCTTC. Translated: CASSLTTGKGNGEQFF.

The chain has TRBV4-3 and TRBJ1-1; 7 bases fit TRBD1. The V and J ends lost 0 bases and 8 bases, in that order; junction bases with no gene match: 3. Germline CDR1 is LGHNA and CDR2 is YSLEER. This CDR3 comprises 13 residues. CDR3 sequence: CASSQELDREAFF. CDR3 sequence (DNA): TGCGCCAGCAGCCAAGAATTGGACAGGGAAGCTTTCTTT.

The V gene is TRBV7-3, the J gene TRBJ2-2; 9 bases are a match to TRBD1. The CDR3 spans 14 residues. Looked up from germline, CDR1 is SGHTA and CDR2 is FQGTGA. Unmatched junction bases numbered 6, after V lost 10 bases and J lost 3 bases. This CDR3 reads CATKTGGDTGELFF. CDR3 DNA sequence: TGTGCCACAAAGACAGGGGGAGACACCGGGGAGCTGTTTTTT. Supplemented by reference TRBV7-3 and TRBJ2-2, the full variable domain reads GAGVSQTPSNKVTEKGKYVELRCDPISGHTALYWYRQSLGQGPEFLIYFQGTGAADDSGLPNDRFFAVRPEGSVSTLKIQRTERGDSAVYLCATKTGGDTGELFFGEGSRLTVL.

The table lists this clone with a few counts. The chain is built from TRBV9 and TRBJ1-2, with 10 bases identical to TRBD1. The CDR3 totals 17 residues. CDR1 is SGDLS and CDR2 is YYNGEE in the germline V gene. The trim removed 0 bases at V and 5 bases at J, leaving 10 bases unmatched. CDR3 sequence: CASSVGLEGTGEYGYTF. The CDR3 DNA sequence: TGTGCCAGCAGCGTAGGCCTAGAGGGGACAGGGGAGTATGGCTACACCTTC.

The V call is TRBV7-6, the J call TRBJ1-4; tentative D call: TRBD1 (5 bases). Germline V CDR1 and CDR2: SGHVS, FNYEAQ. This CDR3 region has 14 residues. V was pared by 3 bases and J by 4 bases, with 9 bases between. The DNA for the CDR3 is TGTGCCAGCAGCTTCTCCGACAGTAATGAAAAACTGTTTTTT. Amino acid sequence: CASSFSDSNEKLFF.

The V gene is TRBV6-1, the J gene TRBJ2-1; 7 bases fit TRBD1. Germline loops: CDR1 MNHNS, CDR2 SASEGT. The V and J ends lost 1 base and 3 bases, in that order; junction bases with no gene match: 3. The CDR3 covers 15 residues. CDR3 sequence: CASSEEAGGYNEQFF. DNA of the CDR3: TGTGCCAGCAGTGAAGAGGCAGGGGGCTACAATGAGCAGTTCTTC.

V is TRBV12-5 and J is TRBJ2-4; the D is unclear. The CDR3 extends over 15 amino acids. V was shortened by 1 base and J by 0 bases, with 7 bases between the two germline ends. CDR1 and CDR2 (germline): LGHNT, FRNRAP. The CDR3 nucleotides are TGTGCTAGTGGTTTGGGAGGCCTAGCCAAAAACATTCAGTACTTC. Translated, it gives CASGLGGLAKNIQYF.

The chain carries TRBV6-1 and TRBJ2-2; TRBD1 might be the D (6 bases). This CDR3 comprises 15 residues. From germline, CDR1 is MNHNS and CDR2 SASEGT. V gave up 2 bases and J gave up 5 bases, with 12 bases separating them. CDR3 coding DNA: TGTGCCAGCAGTGAATTCGGACAGTTAACCGGGGAGCTGTTTTTT. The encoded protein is CASSEFGQLTGELFF.

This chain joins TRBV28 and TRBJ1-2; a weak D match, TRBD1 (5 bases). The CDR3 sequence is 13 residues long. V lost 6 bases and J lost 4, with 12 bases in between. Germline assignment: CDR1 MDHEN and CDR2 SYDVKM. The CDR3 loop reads CASSRTDSYGYTF. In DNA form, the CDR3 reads TGTGCCAGCAGCCGTACAGACAGCTATGGCTACACCTTC.

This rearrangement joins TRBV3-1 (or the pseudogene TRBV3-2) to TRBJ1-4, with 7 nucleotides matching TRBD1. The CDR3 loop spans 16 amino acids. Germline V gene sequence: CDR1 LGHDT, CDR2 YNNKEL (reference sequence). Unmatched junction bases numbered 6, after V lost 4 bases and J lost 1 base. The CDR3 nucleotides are TGTGCCAGCAGCCCAACTTACAGGGGAACTAATGAAAAACTGTTTTTT. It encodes CASSPTYRGTNEKLFF.

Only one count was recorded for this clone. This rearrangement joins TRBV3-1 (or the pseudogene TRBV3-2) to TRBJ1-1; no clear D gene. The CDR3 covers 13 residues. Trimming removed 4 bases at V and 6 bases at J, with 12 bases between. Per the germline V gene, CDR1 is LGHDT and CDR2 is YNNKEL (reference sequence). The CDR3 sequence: CASSPRNFPEAFF. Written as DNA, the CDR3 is TGTGCCAGCAGCCCGAGGAATTTCCCTGAAGCTTTCTTT.

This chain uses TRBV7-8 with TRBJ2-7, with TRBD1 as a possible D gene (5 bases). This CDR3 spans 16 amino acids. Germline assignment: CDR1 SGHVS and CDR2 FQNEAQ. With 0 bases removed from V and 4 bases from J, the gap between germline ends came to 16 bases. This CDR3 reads CASSLAGTGQLYEQYF. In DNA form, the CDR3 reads TGTGCCAGCAGCTTAGCGGGAACAGGCCAGCTGTACGAGCAGTACTTC.